The rows below give T cell receptor beta chains drawn from one sample of a study of T cells in localized non-small cell lung cancer. Generated by immunoSEQ multiplex PCR, the TCRdb table keeps only in-frame clones and is missing some. Found here are about 35,000 clones, 85% to 95% of them singletons; the top ten hold approximately 12%. The sample consisted of peripheral blood mononuclear cells, taken before any cancer treatment. These receptors were taken from a female donor older than 55 with stage II lung adenocarcinoma. CDR3s include the opening cysteine and the closing phenylalanine or tryptophan.

TRBJ2-7,TRBV27,CASTSAGHEQYF
TRBJ2-7,TRBV2,CASSGQGKWEQYF
TRBJ2-3,TRBV9,CASSVSSASGSVRDTQYF
TRBJ2-6,TRBV10-3,CAIREISGANVLTF
TRBJ2-1,TRBV11-3,CASSWNSLINEQFF
TRBJ1-4,TRBV20-1,CSARSGQVTFF
TRBJ1-6,TRBV5-1,CASSLTASSYNSPLHF
TRBJ2-2,TRBV6-6,CASTGPSGGTGELFF
TRBJ1-5,TRBV4-3,CASSQTMAQPQHF
TRBJ2-3,TRBV5-1,CASSQGLGSSTDTQYF
TRBJ1-2,TRBV30,CACDSEPNYGYTF
TRBJ1-1,TRBV29-1,CSDPGRGGTEAFF
TRBJ2-3,TRBV6-6,CASSYSALEGDTQYF
TRBJ2-7,TRBV2,CASSDYYVANEQYF
TRBJ2-7,TRBV28,CASSRRQGSVYEQYF
TRBJ2-1,TRBV4-3,CASSQEESPAHEQFF
TRBJ1-5,TRBV5-1,CASSLEGTSASPQHF
TRBJ2-3,TRBV14,CASSQVGLVISDTQYF
TRBJ2-1,TRBV19,CASSISGQGSYNEQFF
TRBJ2-7,TRBV9,CASSPSGSYEQYF
TRBJ1-1,TRBV28,CASSLLGDTEAFF
TRBJ2-5,TRBV28,CASSLDRVLETQYF
TRBJ2-7,TRBV5-6,CASSLGGIAYEQYF